This TCR beta chain was identified in a study of T cell repertoires in cytomegalovirus infection. Findings and caveats of the study: HLA-C-restricted CMV clonotypes gave the most frequent clonotype in two of eight donors.

TCRdb re-called the reads with MiXCR, one entry per CDR3 protein. This table has around 230,000 distinct CDR3 sequences, about 5.9% appearing once. Many counts were recorded for this clonotype. The antigen is not known. The sequence derives from a human donor in good health (CMV status not recorded). Some clones in this sample may be carry-over from other donors' samples. Sample: PBMCs.

As DNA, the CDR3 is TGCAGCACGGGGGGGCTGGCCACTGAAGCTTTCTTT. Its translation: CSTGGLATEAFF. V is TRBV29-1 and J is TRBJ1-1; the D gene is possibly TRBD1 (6 bases). Germline V gene data show CDR1 as SQVTM and CDR2 as ANQGSEA. The CDR3 spans 12 residues. V was cut by 8 bases and J by 4 bases, with 14 bases left in between.